One and the same sample provided the 15 T cell receptor beta chains below, sequenced in a study of T cells expressing NK-cell markers. With the 5' RACE reads reprocessed, TCRdb shows one record per CDR3 protein and no DNA. The table for this sample gives fewer than 400,000 distinct CDR3 sequences. Specimen: blood T cells: a sorted CD56 or NKG2C T cell subset, CD4+ or CD8+ T cells, or bulk PBMC T cells (not recorded which). Every receptor here comes from a woman in her 50s in good health.

The rearrangement uses TRBV5-4 and TRBJ2-7; TCRdb lists TRBD1, though no DNA is available to test this call. Germline V gives CDR1 SGHNT, CDR2 YYREEE (reference sequence). This CDR3 region has 13 residues. The CDR3 is CASSSQGDYEQYF. Based on the CDR3 plus reference TRBV5-4 and TRBJ2-7, the full variable domain is ETGVTQSPTHLIKTRGQQVTLRCSSQSGHNTVSWYQQALGQGPQFIFQYYREEENGRGNFPPRFSGLQFPNYSSELNVNALELDDSALYLCASSSQGDYEQYFGPGTRLTVT.

This CDR3 reads CSVPTGSRGGYTF. The genes are TRBV29-1 and TRBJ1-2; TCRdb's D gene call, TRBD1, goes unchecked for lack of DNA. Germline V CDR1 and CDR2: SQVTM, ANQGSEA. The CDR3 totals 13 residues. Together with reference TRBV29-1 and TRBJ1-2, the CDR3 gives the full variable domain: SAVISQKPSRDICQRGTSLTIQCQVDSQVTMMFWYRQQPGQSLTLIATANQGSEATYESGFVIDKFPISRPNLTFSTLTVSNMSPEDSSIYLCSVPTGSRGGYTFGSGTRLTVV.

This chain uses TRBV10-2 with TRBJ2-3; as DNA is missing, the TRBD1 call by TCRdb cannot be tested. The CDR3 consists of 15 residues. From germline, CDR1 is WSHSY and CDR2 SAAADI. The CDR3 reads CASQAGGANTDTQYF.

The rearrangement joins TRBV7-9 to TRBJ1-2. Germline V gives CDR1 SEHNR, CDR2 FQNEAQ (reference sequence). The CDR3 is made up of 14 amino acids. CDR3: CASSLAETNYGYTF.

The chain is built from TRBV19 and TRBJ2-1; with no DNA, the TCRdb D assignment of TRBD1 cannot be verified. From germline, CDR1 is LNHDA and CDR2 SQIVND (reference sequence). The CDR3 has 14 amino acids. The CDR3 sequence: CASAGELENNEQFF.

The V and J genes are TRBV29-1 and TRBJ1-1; TCRdb's D gene call, TRBD1, goes unchecked for lack of DNA. The germline V gene encodes CDR1 SQVTM and CDR2 ANQGSEA. This CDR3 is built from 14 residues. The CDR3 sequence: CSVVEGGGNTEAFF. Full variable domain (rest looked up from reference TRBV29-1 and TRBJ1-1): SAVISQKPSRDICQRGTSLTIQCQVDSQVTMMFWYRQQPGQSLTLIATANQGSEATYESGFVIDKFPISRPNLTFSTLTVSNMSPEDSSIYLCSVVEGGGNTEAFFGQGTRLTVV.

V and J are TRBV29-1 and TRBJ2-1; TCRdb's D gene call, TRBD2, goes unchecked for lack of DNA. CDR1 is SQVTM, CDR2 ANQGSEA, per germline. The CDR3 runs 13 residues. The CDR3 reads CSVLGGSYNEQFF.

This CDR3 is CASSAGQGYGYTF. The chain links TRBV5-1 to TRBJ1-2; TCRdb's D call, TRBD1, is unchecked because there is no DNA. In germline, CDR1 is SGHRS, CDR2 YFSETQ. The CDR3 spans 13 residues.

V and J are TRBV12-3 or TRBV12-4 and TRBJ2-3; absent DNA, TCRdb's TRBD1 call cannot be checked. The CDR3 contains 13 residues. CDR3 sequence reads: CASSLVTAKTQYF.

The V gene is TRBV5-1, the J gene TRBJ2-7; no DNA is available, so the TRBD2 call from TCRdb remains unchecked. The CDR3 loop spans 15 amino acids. CDR1 SGHRS and CDR2 YFSETQ come from the germline V gene. CDR3: CASTFSGKGGYEQYF.

The chain links TRBV20-1 to TRBJ1-3; TCRdb names TRBD1, which stays unverified in the absence of DNA. The length of the CDR3 is 14 residues. Looked up from germline, CDR1 is DFQATT and CDR2 is SNEGSKA (reference sequence). The CDR3 reads CSARGGQPGNTIYF.

This chain joins TRBV5-1 and TRBJ2-1; TCRdb returns TRBD2, unconfirmable since there is no DNA. This CDR3 is built from 15 residues. The germline CDR1 and CDR2 sequences are SGHRS and YFSETQ. The CDR3 spells CASSLRASGIREQFF.

The chain is built from TRBV9 and TRBJ2-2; as DNA is missing, the TRBD2 call by TCRdb cannot be tested. Germline CDR1 SGDLS, CDR2 YYNGEE. The length of the CDR3 is 16 residues. CDR3 protein: CASSVNSGSITGELFF.

The chain recombines TRBV27 with TRBJ2-1; TCRdb's D call of TRBD1 is untestable without DNA. The CDR3 length is 15 residues. Germline assignment: CDR1 MNHEY and CDR2 SMNVEV (reference sequence). CDR3 region: CASRMGQGSYNEQFF.

The chain employs TRBV9 and TRBJ1-5; there is no DNA to check the TCRdb D call of TRBD1. There are 14 residues in the CDR3. Germline V lookup: CDR1 SGDLS, CDR2 YYNGEE. The CDR3 spells CASSVDMGHQPQHF.